This is a list of T cell receptor beta chains from one sample in a study of shared clonotypes between healthy human individuals. Measured with immunoSEQ multiplex PCR; TCRdb has only the in-frame clones, and not every one. The sample contains 550,000 to 700,000 clones, around 73% of which appear only once. The sample comprised memory CD4+ T cells sorted from blood. The receptors come from a woman in her thirties in good health. Both conserved end residues are part of each CDR3.

J | V | CDR3
TRBJ2-3 | TRBV10-2 | CASSESSGWGTDTQYF
TRBJ1-4 | TRBV28 | CASNSQGAWEKLFF
TRBJ2-2 | TRBV30 | CAWSGPPVRTGELFF
TRBJ1-4 | TRBV7-2 | CASSFRGSTEKLFF
TRBJ2-2 | TRBV11-3 | CASSLDWLAGGKSGELFF
TRBJ2-3 | TRBV10-3 | CAISDGQGRTDTQYF
TRBJ2-2 | TRBV11-3 | CASSFGLAGAGELFF
TRBJ1-2 | TRBV11-2 | CASSPRDRTLWGYTF
TRBJ1-2 | TRBV4-2 | CASSQEAAQGGNYGYTF
TRBJ2-1 | TRBV12-5 | CASARGGASSYNEQFF
TRBJ2-7 | TRBV6-5 | CASSEVSRNEQYF
TRBJ2-7 | TRBV19 | CASSITHRGTGGEQYF
TRBJ2-1 | TRBV29-1 | CSVEPRSHEQFF
TRBJ2-7 | TRBV19 | CASSKEIYYEQYF
TRBJ2-7 | TRBV28 | CASTRTPYEQYF
TRBJ2-6 | TRBV28 | CASSPPDGVGANVLTF
TRBJ2-7 | TRBV30 | CAWSPPRGPSYEQYF
TRBJ1-5 | TRBV4-1 | CASSQYYQTGTRNQPQHF
TRBJ1-5 | TRBV5-5 | CASSNSQGGSNQPQHF
TRBJ2-7 | TRBV5-5 | CASSLAGTGTYEQYF
TRBJ2-5 | TRBV28 | CASSSTIEVGDFGETQYF
TRBJ1-5 | TRBV28 | CASSLATGRLPDQPQHF
TRBJ2-1 | TRBV30 | CAWRGPGIEQFF
TRBJ2-7 | TRBV28 | CASSSGGLNEQYF
TRBJ1-4 | TRBV6-5 | CASSYGGPNEKLFF
TRBJ1-5 | TRBV2 | CASSSGNNQPQHF
TRBJ1-5 | TRBV6-6 | CASSYGGNQPQHF
TRBJ1-4 | TRBV11-2 | CASSPGRAPNEKLFF
TRBJ2-1 | TRBV7-9 | CASSLAGGQAHEQFF
TRBJ1-2 | TRBV5-8 | CASTKMGQGYGYTF
TRBJ2-7 | TRBV7-9 | CASSQSSYEQYF
TRBJ2-1 | TRBV5-8 | CASGVSEQFF
TRBJ2-1 | TRBV11-2 | CASSGRTSGRYNEQFF
TRBJ1-4 | TRBV21-1 | CATTGHMNSNEKLFF
TRBJ2-6 | TRBV7-6 | CASSSPSSGANVLTF
TRBJ2-3 | TRBV11-2 | CASSPRGRLIYTQYF
TRBJ2-2 | TRBV5-4 | CASSHPGLAVFANTGELFF
TRBJ1-1 | TRBV25-1 | CASRLTGFTEAFF
TRBJ1-2 | TRBV6-5 | CASIGTGDGYTF
TRBJ1-1 | TRBV6-5 | CASSTNHWNTEAFF
TRBJ1-4 | TRBV19 | CASTPGTGDYELFF
TRBJ2-2 | TRBV19 | CASRPLYTNTGELFF
TRBJ2-6 | TRBV6-4 | CASSGTSGSGANVLTF
TRBJ2-3 | TRBV5-1 | CASSLGESTDTQYF
TRBJ1-5 | TRBV28 | CASSLWGSGSGDQPQHF
TRBJ2-7 | TRBV6-6 | CASSHGRDEQYF
TRBJ1-1 | TRBV7-2 | CASSPERGMNTEAFF
TRBJ1-5 | TRBV19 | CASSIYQGMAQPQHF
TRBJ1-1 | TRBV4-2 | CASSHHRGGTEAFF
TRBJ2-5 | TRBV7-2 | CASSRDRREWAQYF
TRBJ2-5 | TRBV5-4 | CASSLGAGDEETQYF
TRBJ2-2 | TRBV7-9 | CASSPLTPGLAGRELFF
TRBJ2-1 | TRBV29-1 | CSVDETSGAHNEQFF
TRBJ2-1 | TRBV4-1 | CASSSRGQDRDRVLNEQFF
TRBJ2-1 | TRBV20-1 | CSASSSNEQFF
TRBJ1-2 | TRBV19 | CASKRRQNYGYTF